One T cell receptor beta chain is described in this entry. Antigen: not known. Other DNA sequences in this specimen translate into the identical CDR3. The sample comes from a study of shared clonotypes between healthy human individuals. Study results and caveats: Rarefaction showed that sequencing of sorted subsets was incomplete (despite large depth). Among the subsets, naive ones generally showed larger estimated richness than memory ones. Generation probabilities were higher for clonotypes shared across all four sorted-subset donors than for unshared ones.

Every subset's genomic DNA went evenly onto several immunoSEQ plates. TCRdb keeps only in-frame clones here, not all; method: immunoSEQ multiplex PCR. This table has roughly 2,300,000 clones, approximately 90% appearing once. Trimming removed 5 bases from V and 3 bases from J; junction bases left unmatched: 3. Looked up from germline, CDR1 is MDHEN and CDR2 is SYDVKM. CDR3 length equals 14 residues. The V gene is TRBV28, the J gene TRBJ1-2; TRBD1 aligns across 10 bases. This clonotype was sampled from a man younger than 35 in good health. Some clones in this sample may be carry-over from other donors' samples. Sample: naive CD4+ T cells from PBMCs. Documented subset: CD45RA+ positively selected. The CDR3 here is CASSPGTGDYGYTF. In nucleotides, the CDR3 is TGTGCCAGCAGTCCTGGGACAGGGGACTATGGCTACACCTTC.